Included here is one TCR beta chain sequence, with context. Its antigen remains unknown. The record originates from a study of blood T cells in healthy people across ages. Study results and limitations: Bulk PBMC profiling left naive and antigen-experienced comparisons inconclusive.

The authors ran a second PCR of roughly 6 to 12 cycles using a sample-barcoded 5' primer and a J-beta primer mix. TCRdb re-called the 5' RACE reads through MiXCR, storing one row per CDR3 protein. The repertoire consists of 1.2 million to 1.5 million distinct CDR3 sequences, with 59% occurring once and the leading ten covering more than 6%. The sequence came from a young man in good health. Sequencing was performed on blood.

Here the CDR3 reads CASSSPGQWSLYEQYF. The CDR3 DNA reads as TGTGCCAGCAGCTCCCCGGGACAGTGGAGTTTGTATGAGCAGTACTTC. The V gene is TRBV11-2, the J gene TRBJ2-5; TRBD1 aligns across 7 bases. Unmatched junction bases numbered 19, after V lost 4 bases and J lost 11 bases. CDR1 and CDR2 (germline): SGHAT, FQNNGV. This CDR3 has 16 residues.